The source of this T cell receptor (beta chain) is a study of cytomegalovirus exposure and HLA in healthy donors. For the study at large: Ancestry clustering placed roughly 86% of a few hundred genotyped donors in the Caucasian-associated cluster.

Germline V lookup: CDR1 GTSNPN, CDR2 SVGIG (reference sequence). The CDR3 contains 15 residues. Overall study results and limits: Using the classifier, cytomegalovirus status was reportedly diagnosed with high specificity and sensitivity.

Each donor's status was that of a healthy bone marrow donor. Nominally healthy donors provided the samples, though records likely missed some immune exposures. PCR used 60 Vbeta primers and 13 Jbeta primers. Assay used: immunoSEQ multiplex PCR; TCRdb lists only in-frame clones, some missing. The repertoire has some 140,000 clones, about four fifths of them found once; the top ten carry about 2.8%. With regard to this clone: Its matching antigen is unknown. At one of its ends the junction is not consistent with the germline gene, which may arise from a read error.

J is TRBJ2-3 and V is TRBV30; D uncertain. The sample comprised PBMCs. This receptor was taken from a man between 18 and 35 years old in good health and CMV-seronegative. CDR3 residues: CAWGVGPRSTDTQYF. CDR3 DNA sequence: TGTGCCTGGGGTGTCGGCCCTAGAAGCACCGATACGCAGTATTTT. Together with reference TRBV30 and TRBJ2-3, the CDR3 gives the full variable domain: SQTIHQWPATLVQPVGSPLSLECTVEGTSNPNLYWYRQAAGRGLQLLFYSVGIGQISSEVPQNLSASRPQDRQFILSSKKLLLSDSGFYLCAWGVGPRSTDTQYFGPGTRLTVL.